Listed below are T cell receptor beta chains from one sample, sequenced in a study of cytomegalovirus exposure and HLA in healthy donors. Sequenced by immunoSEQ multiplex PCR; TCRdb stores in-frame clones only, minus some. The table shows over 45,000 clones, with roughly 84% occurring only once. Sequenced sample: PBMCs. The receptors were sampled from a man aged 25 to 45 in good health and CMV-seronegative. Each CDR3 is given with its conserved first and last residue. A D gene is named only where the DNA matches it firmly. Size is omitted from some rows. Given values are once, few, many or a class for expanded clones.

>TRBV5-8|NA|TRBJ2-6|NA
TGTGCCAGCAGGCCGGACAGCTCTGGGGCCAACGTCCTGACTTTC
CASRPDSSGANVLTF
>TRBV19|TRBD1|TRBJ1-1|NA
TGTGCCAGCTCACTCGCACAGGGGGCTAACACTGAAGCTTTCTTT
CASSLAQGANTEAFF
>TRBV15|NA|TRBJ1-2|once
TGTGCCACCAGCCCACAATACCTCTATGGCTACACCTTC
CATSPQYLYGYTF
>TRBV15|TRBD1|TRBJ1-1|once
TGTGCCACCAGCGGGGACAGGGTGAACACTGAAGCTTTCTTT
CATSGDRVNTEAFF
>TRBV13|NA|TRBJ2-5|NA
TGTGCCAGCAGCTTAGATGGGAGCCGAGAGACCCAGTACTTC
CASSLDGSRETQYF
>TRBV7-2|TRBD1|TRBJ1-5|NA
TGTGCCAGCAGCTTAGCCGGACAGGGGGGAGCTAGCAATCAGCCCCAGCATTTT
CASSLAGQGGASNQPQHF
>TRBV14|TRBD2|TRBJ2-7|NA
TGTGCCAGCAGCCAACCGGGGGGAATCAACGAGCAGTACTTC
CASSQPGGINEQYF
>TRBV6-5|NA|TRBJ1-6|NA
TGTGCCAGCAGTTTCGGGGGGACTCAGTCTCCCCTCCACTTT
CASSFGGTQSPLHF
>TRBV5-1|TRBD1|TRBJ1-2|NA
TGCGCCAGCAGCCTACAGGGGAACTATGGCTACACCTTC
CASSLQGNYGYTF
>TRBV11-2|TRBD1|TRBJ1-1|NA
TGTGCCAGCAGCTTATCGACAGGGGACTTGACTGAAGCTTTCTTT
CASSLSTGDLTEAFF
>TRBV27|TRBD1|TRBJ1-2|NA
TGTGCCAGCAGTGTAACAGGGGCCTCGGGGATCTATGGCTACACCTTC
CASSVTGASGIYGYTF
>TRBV18|NA|TRBJ1-1|once
TGTGCCAGCTCACCACGGGGGGTGAACACTGAAGCTTTCTTT
CASSPRGVNTEAFF
>TRBV4-2|NA|TRBJ2-1|once
TGTGCCAGCAGCCAAGGGGCGGAGCAGTTCTTC
CASSQGAEQFF
>TRBV19|NA|TRBJ1-1|once
TGTGCCAGTAGGGAGGACAGAGTGAACACTGAAGCTTTCTTT
CASREDRVNTEAFF
>TRBV10-3|NA|TRBJ1-3|NA
TGTGCCATCAGTGAGTCCCCCGGGGGGGATAAGCAAAACACCATATATTTT
CAISESPGGDKQNTIYF
>TRBV27|NA|TRBJ2-3|once
TGTGCCAGCAGTTCATCCGGGAGCTTTTATACGCAGTATTTT
CASSSSGSFYTQYF
>TRBV7-8|TRBD2|TRBJ2-1|NA
TGTGCCAGCAGCCCGTCACTAGCGGACTCCTACAATGAGCAGTTCTTC
CASSPSLADSYNEQFF
>TRBV7-2|TRBD2|TRBJ2-1|once
TGTGCCAGCACGGACCCACCCGCGGGGGGTGCTTGGGAGCAGTTCTTC
CASTDPPAGGAWEQFF